The following is a T cell receptor (beta chain) sequence with its context. Its antigen is still unknown. The data are from a study of somatic mutations in cytotoxic T cells in rheumatoid arthritis. Study conclusions and caveats: The antigen targets of the expanded CD8+ clones lacked identification.

The germline V and J ends were trimmed by 4 bases and 0 bases, with 7 bases remaining between them. The CDR3 extends over 13 amino acids. Germline values: CDR1 SQVTM, CDR2 ANQGSEA. Method: immunoSEQ multiplex PCR; TCRdb's copy keeps in-frame clones and lacks some. The sample lists about 20,000 clones; 85% to 90% were seen once. The chain is built from TRBV29-1 and TRBJ1-3; D remains unclear. This receptor was taken from a woman in her forties or fifties in good health. The material sequenced was CD8+ T cells sorted from blood. For the CDR3, the DNA is TGCAGCGTTGTCGAGGGCTCTGGAAACACCATATATTTT. It is translated as CSVVEGSGNTIYF.